The text below deals with one TCR beta chain. Its antigen is unidentified. An end of the junction does not agree with germline; a read error may underlie this. This CDR3 spans 14 amino acids. Germline lookup yields CDR1 SQVTM and CDR2 ANQGSEA. This specimen belongs to a study of CD8+CD57+ T cells in acquired aplastic anemia. Study-wide context: An average of 3.2 ug of DNA was obtained from sorted CD4+ and CD8+ cells.

Individuals selected for sequencing had exhibited CD8+CD57+ cell expansion on flow cytometry. No therapy was given to patients before blood sampling. The study's findings and limits: There were over 25 CD8+ CDR3 sequences that occurred in both patients and controls.

Investigators profiled TCR beta VDJ and CDR3 from genomic DNA template. TCRdb reprocessed the reads with MiXCR, giving one entry per CDR3 protein. Of 260,000 or so distinct CDR3 sequences listed, approximately 50% are singletons. The sequenced material came from sorted CD4+, CD8+, or CD8+CD57+ T cells (not recorded which) from PBMCs. The clonotype was recovered from a human donor with aplastic anemia. The chain couples TRBV29-1 to TRBJ2-3, with 9 nucleotides matching TRBD2. The CDR3 DNA is TGCAGCGTTGAATATAGCGGGGGCACAGATACGCGGTATTTT. Its protein is CSVEYSGGTDTRYF.